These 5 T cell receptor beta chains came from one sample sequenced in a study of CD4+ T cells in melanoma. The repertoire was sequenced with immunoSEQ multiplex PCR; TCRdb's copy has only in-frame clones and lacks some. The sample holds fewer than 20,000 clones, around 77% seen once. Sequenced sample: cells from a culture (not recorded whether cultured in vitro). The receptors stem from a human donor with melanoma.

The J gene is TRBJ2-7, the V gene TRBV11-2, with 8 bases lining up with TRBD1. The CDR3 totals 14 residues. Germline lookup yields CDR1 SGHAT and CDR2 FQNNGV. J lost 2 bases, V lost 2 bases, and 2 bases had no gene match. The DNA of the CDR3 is TGTGCCAGCAGCTTAAGACAGGGGACCTACGAGCAGTACTTC. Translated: CASSLRQGTYEQYF.

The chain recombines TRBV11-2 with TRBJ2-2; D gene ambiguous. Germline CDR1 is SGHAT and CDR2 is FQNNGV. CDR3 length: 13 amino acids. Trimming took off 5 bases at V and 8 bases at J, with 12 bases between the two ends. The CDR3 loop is CASSPKGPGELFF. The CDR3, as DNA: TGTGCCAGCAGCCCCAAAGGTCCGGGGGAGCTGTTTTTT.

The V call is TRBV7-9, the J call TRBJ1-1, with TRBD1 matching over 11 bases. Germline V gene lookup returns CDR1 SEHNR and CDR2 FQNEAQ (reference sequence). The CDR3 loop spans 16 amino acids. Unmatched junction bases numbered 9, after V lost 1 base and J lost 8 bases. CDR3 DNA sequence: TGTGCCAGCAGCTTAGGGGGGACAGGGGGACGTCCGGAAGCTTTCTTT. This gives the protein CASSLGGTGGRPEAFF.

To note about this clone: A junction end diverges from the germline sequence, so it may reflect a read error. Here the CDR3 DNA reads TGTGCCGGTTGGGGGGGGCCGATTAGATTTGGGAATCGGCCCCAGCATTTT. Protein: CAGWGGPIRFGNRPQHF. The gene calls are TRBV6-4 and TRBJ1-5; possibly TRBD1 for D (6 bases). Germline V lookup: CDR1 MRHNA, CDR2 SNTAGT. The CDR3 totals 17 residues.

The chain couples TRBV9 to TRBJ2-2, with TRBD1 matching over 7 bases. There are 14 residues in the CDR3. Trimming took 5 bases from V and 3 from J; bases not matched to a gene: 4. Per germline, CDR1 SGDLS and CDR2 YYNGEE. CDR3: CASSATGDTGELFF. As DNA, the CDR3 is TGTGCCAGCAGTGCCACAGGGGACACCGGGGAGCTGTTTTTT.